These 21 T cell receptor beta chains came from one sample sequenced in a study of T cell changes during pregnancy in multiple sclerosis. Here immunoSEQ multiplex PCR was the method, and the copy in TCRdb shows in-frame clones only, minus some. This table holds 45,000 to 50,000 clones, about 91% found once. The input for sequencing was CD4+ T cells from peripheral blood mononuclear cells, taken in the second trimester of pregnancy. Receptors originate from a female donor in good health, enrolled as a control in a pregnancy study.

The chain has TRBV7-6 and TRBJ1-1; 7 bases match TRBD1. The CDR3 is 18 amino acids. Per germline, CDR1 SGHVS and CDR2 FNYEAQ. Germline trimming cut 1 base from V and 2 bases from J; bases unmatched to any gene: 13. The CDR3 nucleotides are TGTGCCAGCAGCTTAGTCAATATAGAGTCAGGGGGAAACACTGAAGCTTTCTTT. The encoded protein is CASSLVNIESGGNTEAFF. Full variable domain (rest looked up from reference TRBV7-6 and TRBJ1-1): GAGVSQSPRYKVTKRGQDVALRCDPISGHVSLYWYRQALGQGPEFLTYFNYEAQQDKSGLPNDRFSAERPEGSISTLTIQRTEQRDSAMYRCASSLVNIESGGNTEAFFGQGTRLTVV.

The chain's CDR3 is CASSLRGGPNQETQYF. Here the CDR3 DNA reads TGTGCCAGCAGCTTAAGGGGGGGGCCGAATCAAGAGACCCAGTACTTC. The chain recombines TRBV7-3 with TRBJ2-5; a possible D gene is TRBD2 (7 bases). The germline CDR1 and CDR2 sequences are SGHTA and FQGTGA. CDR3 size: 16 residues. Trimming cost V 1 base and J 2 bases, with 14 bases left between them.

The chain joins TRBV5-1 to TRBJ2-7; 7 nucleotides match TRBD1. CDR3 length: 15 amino acids. The ends lost 2 bases at V and 0 bases at J; junction bases unmatched: 5. From germline, CDR1 is SGHRS and CDR2 YFSETQ. In nucleotides, the CDR3 is TGCGCCAGCAGCTTTACGACAGGGAGCTCCTACGAGCAGTACTTC. It yields the protein CASSFTTGSSYEQYF.

The chain combines TRBV7-9 with TRBJ1-2, with 9 bases aligning to TRBD1. This CDR3 spans 13 amino acids. CDR1 and CDR2 (germline): SEHNR, FQNEAQ (reference sequence). J was trimmed by 8 bases and V by 0 bases; bases with no gene match: 1. The CDR3, as DNA: TGTGCCAGCAGCTTAGCAACAGGGGGCGGCTACACCTTC. This gives the protein CASSLATGGGYTF.

The chain has TRBV30 and TRBJ2-1, with a possible D match to TRBD2 (5 bases). Germline assignment: CDR1 GTSNPN and CDR2 SVGIG (reference sequence). The V and J ends lost 0 bases and 8 bases respectively, with 14 bases between them. CDR3 length: 14 residues. The CDR3 bases are TGTGCCTGGAGTGTAGGTAGCGAGGGTCATGAGCAGTTCTTC. Translated, it gives CAWSVGSEGHEQFF.

The rearrangement uses TRBV25-1 and TRBJ2-7; 8 bases align to TRBD1. V trimming: 8 bases; J trimming: 4 bases; junction bases outside the gene matches: 4. This CDR3 is 12 amino acids long. CDR1 is MGHDK and CDR2 is SYGVNS in the germline V gene. The CDR3 sequence: CASVGQGYEQYF. The CDR3 region has the DNA TGTGCCAGCGTAGGACAGGGTTACGAGCAGTACTTC.

The rearrangement joins TRBV7-9 to TRBJ1-2, with D hard to call. The V end was cut by 5 bases, the J end by 4 bases, with 8 bases between. The CDR3 runs 12 residues. Germline CDR1 and CDR2: SEHNR and FQNEAQ (reference sequence). The CDR3 DNA is TGTGCCAGCAGCCCCTACAGCTATGGCTACACCTTC. This sequence encodes CASSPYSYGYTF.

The V and J genes are TRBV11-3 and TRBJ2-7; TRBD2 agrees at 11 bases. The CDR3 is made up of 17 amino acids. V shed 1 base and J 7 bases; nucleotides not matched to a gene: 12. Germline loops: CDR1 SGHNT, CDR2 YENEEA. Written as DNA, the CDR3 is TGTGCCAGCAGCTTAGGGGGTAGACTAGCGGGGTTGTTGGAGCAGTACTTC. It specifies CASSLGGRLAGLLEQYF.

The chain uses TRBV6-1 and TRBJ2-7; TRBD1 matches 9 bases. V lost 6 bases to trimming and J lost 2 bases; unmatched junction nucleotides: 8. The germline V gene has CDR1 MNHNS and CDR2 SASEGT. This CDR3 is built from 15 residues. The DNA for the CDR3 is TGTGCCAGCAGGGACCCCGGGACAGGGACCTACGAGCAGTACTTC. This sequence encodes CASRDPGTGTYEQYF.

The chain employs TRBV5-5 and TRBJ1-5; D is perhaps TRBD1 (5 bases). Trimming took off 0 bases at V and 3 bases at J, with 7 bases between the two ends. Germline assignment: CDR1 SGHKS and CDR2 YYEKEE (reference sequence). The CDR3 length is 14 residues. CDR3 amino acids: CASSLGQINQPQHF. CDR3 bases: TGTGCCAGCAGCTTGGGACAGATCAATCAGCCCCAGCATTTT.

The V and J genes are TRBV4-3 and TRBJ1-1; 8 positions agree with TRBD1. The V and J ends lost 3 bases and 1 base, in that order; junction bases with no gene match: 4. In germline, CDR1 is LGHNA, CDR2 YSLEER. This CDR3 is built from 15 residues. The CDR3 sequence is CASSQGGTGNTEAFF. CDR3 bases: TGCGCCAGCAGCCAGGGAGGGACAGGGAACACTGAAGCTTTCTTT.

The chain carries TRBV11-3 and TRBJ1-6; 7 nucleotides agree with TRBD1. Trimming removed 4 bases from V and 7 bases from J; junction bases left unmatched: 4. The germline V gene encodes CDR1 SGHNT and CDR2 YENEEA. CDR3 length: 14 amino acids. The CDR3 loop reads CASSSAGQNSPLHF. The CDR3 nucleotides read TGTGCCAGCAGCTCGGCGGGACAGAATTCACCCCTCCACTTT.

This clone has just a few counts. This chain connects TRBV2 to TRBJ1-1; tentatively, D is TRBD1 (6 bases). The germline gives CDR1 SNHLY, CDR2 FYNNEI. V was shortened by 5 bases and J by 2 bases, with 15 bases between the two germline ends. This CDR3 spans 15 amino acids. The CDR3 region is CASSQGTGPNTEAFF. The CDR3 region has the DNA TGTGCCAGCAGTCAAGGAACAGGGCCCAACACTGAAGCTTTCTTT. Variable domain in full (rest from reference TRBV2 and TRBJ1-1): EPEVTQTPSHQVTQMGQEVILRCVPISNHLYFYWYRQILGQKVEFLVSFYNNEISEKSEIFDDQFSVERPDGSNFTLKIRSTKLEDSAMYFCASSQGTGPNTEAFFGQGTRLTVV.

This clone was detected once. The chain carries TRBV4-3 and TRBJ2-7, with D perhaps matching TRBD2 (6 bases). CDR1 is LGHNA, CDR2 YSLEER, per germline. The CDR3 is 14 residues long. Trimming took off 0 bases at V and 5 bases at J, with 11 bases between the two ends. The CDR3 loop reads CASSQDYSGHEQYF. CDR3 coding DNA: TGCGCCAGCAGCCAAGATTACAGCGGGCACGAGCAGTACTTC.

The chain uses TRBV10-1 and TRBJ1-1; D gene uncertain. This CDR3 contains 16 residues. Trimming took 2 bases from V and 5 from J, leaving 18 bases between them. CDR1 and CDR2 (germline): WNHNN, SYGVQD (reference sequence). The CDR3 loop reads CASSEKVQPERTEAFF. The CDR3 nucleotides are TGCGCCAGCAGTGAGAAGGTTCAGCCGGAGAGAACTGAAGCTTTCTTT.

V and J are TRBV11-3 and TRBJ2-7; 8 bases line up with TRBD2. Germline trimming cut 5 bases from V and 2 bases from J; bases unmatched to any gene: 23. The CDR3 is 20 amino acids. Germline V gene data show CDR1 as SGHNT and CDR2 as YENEEA. CDR3 sequence: CASSPLDPGTRLTPTYEQYF. Written as DNA, the CDR3 is TGTGCCAGCAGCCCCTTGGATCCCGGGACTAGGCTAACACCTACCTACGAGCAGTACTTC.

The V gene is TRBV9, the J gene TRBJ1-2; 7 bases align to TRBD1. Germline V gene data show CDR1 as SGDLS and CDR2 as YYNGEE. CDR3 length equals 14 residues. V was clipped by 3 bases and J by 3 bases; unmatched bases: 5. Written as DNA, the CDR3 is TGTGCCAGCAGCGAGCACAGGGGCGACTATGGCTACACCTTC. Translating it yields CASSEHRGDYGYTF.

This clone was picked up one time. The chain combines TRBV9 with TRBJ2-7; a possible D gene is TRBD2 (6 bases). V lost 0 bases, J lost 5 bases, and 12 bases lay in between. CDR3 length equals 14 residues. Per the germline V gene, CDR1 is SGDLS and CDR2 is YYNGEE. CDR3 coding DNA: TGTGCCAGCAGCGTAGGGGGGGAGTGGGACGAGCAGTACTTC. Translating it yields CASSVGGEWDEQYF. The entire variable domain, with the rest obtained from reference TRBV9 and TRBJ2-7, is as follows: DSGVTQTPKHLITATGQRVTLRCSPRSGDLSVYWYQQSLDQGLQFLIQYYNGEERAKGNILERFSAQQFPDLHSELNLSSLELGDSALYFCASSVGGEWDEQYFGPGTRLTVT.

This chain links TRBV12-5 with TRBJ1-1; no firm D call. The CDR3 covers 14 residues. V was cut by 4 bases and J by 0 bases, with 9 bases left in between. Germline V gives CDR1 LGHNT, CDR2 FRNRAP. Here the CDR3 reads CASGSSPVNTEAFF. The CDR3 bases are TGTGCTAGTGGTTCGAGTCCCGTGAACACTGAAGCTTTCTTT.

V and J are TRBV6-6 and TRBJ2-1, with 12 bases fitting TRBD2. The CDR3 length is 16 residues. Germline V lookup: CDR1 MNHNY, CDR2 SVGAGI (reference sequence). The junction had 9 bases not matched to a gene; V was cut back by 5 bases and J by 7 bases. In nucleotides, the CDR3 is TGTGCCAGCAGTCAAAGGACTAGCGGGGAGACGAATGAGCAGTTCTTC. It codes for CASSQRTSGETNEQFF.

The chain couples TRBV5-1 to TRBJ2-5; 11 positions agree with TRBD2. CDR3 length equals 16 residues. V trimming: 0 bases; J trimming: 4 bases; junction bases outside the gene matches: 5. Germline CDR1 and CDR2: SGHRS and YFSETQ. CDR3 nucleotides: TGCGCCAGCAGCTTGGATCCTAGCGGGGGGCCAGAGACCCAGTACTTC. Translated, it gives CASSLDPSGGPETQYF.